This T cell receptor beta chain was observed in a study of OX40 agonist ivuxolimab in advanced cancers. Study-level information: Ivuxolimab was administered intravenously to patients at 0.01 to 10 mg/kg every 2 weeks.

At baseline, cycle 4 day 1, and cycle 7 day 1, blood was sampled. The protocol was immunoSEQ multiplex PCR, while the TCRdb copy is restricted to in-frame clones and leaves out a portion. The sample lists around 80,000 clones, approximately 92% seen once, with about 8.6% in the top ten. This CDR3 has 14 residues. Germline lookup yields CDR1 MGHRA and CDR2 YSYEKL. Trimming stripped 0 bases from V and 7 bases from J, with 10 bases between. The rearrangement joins TRBV4-1 to TRBJ1-5; no clear D. The TCR originated in an adult with an advanced solid tumor such as melanoma, head and neck, liver or kidney cancer. The sequencing here drew on CD4+ or CD8+ T cells sorted from blood, taken in a trial of the OX40 agonist ivuxolimab. CDR3 in DNA: TGCGCCAGCAGCCAAGATTTCGGCGGGCAGCCCCAGCATTTT. Its protein product is CASSQDFGGQPQHF.